This TCR beta chain was observed in a study of T cells in Graves' hyperthyroidism and ophthalmopathy. Study results and limitations: Most clonotypes expanded in the thyroid (above 0.001) were also present in blood. A model of 13 V-J features distinguished ophthalmopathy from stable hyperthyroidism.

On this clonotype itself: No antigen is known for it. This clone may be a read error of a much larger clone one base away.

Under 3 months was the duration of disease in ophthalmopathy patients, who also had a Clinical Activity Score of at least 3 and a NOSPECS grade of at least 4. The source of the PBMCs was over 8.5 ml of fresh peripheral blood. V was trimmed by 3 bases and J by 9 bases, leaving 12 bases between them. In germline, CDR1 is GTSNPN, CDR2 SVGIG (reference sequence). This CDR3 contains 12 residues. From RNA transcripts, TCR beta CDR3 regions were amplified. In the first-round RT-PCR of the TCR CDR3, the HTBI primer set was used. Using its own MiXCR run on the multiplex PCR reads, TCRdb lists one record per CDR3 protein. This repertoire shows about 410,000 distinct CDR3 sequences, about 15% found once; its top ten account for 15% to 20%.

The sample taken for sequencing was blood. The chain combines TRBV30 with TRBJ2-4; D is uncertain. The sequence was obtained from a woman in her twenties or thirties with Graves' ophthalmopathy. The CDR3 region has the DNA TGTGCCTGGAGCGGCCTTCCGGTCATTCAGTACTTC. Its translation is CAWSGLPVIQYF. The full variable domain, rest sourced from reference TRBV30 and TRBJ2-4, is SQTIHQWPATLVQPVGSPLSLECTVEGTSNPNLYWYRQAAGRGLQLLFYSVGIGQISSEVPQNLSASRPQDRQFILSSKKLLLSDSGFYLCAWSGLPVIQYFGAGTRLSVL.